These 13 T cell receptor beta chains were sequenced from one sample in a study of beta chain features in type 1 diabetes. TCRB transcripts that were expressed got sequenced, as all of the isolated RNA had been reverse transcribed. Using immunoSEQ multiplex PCR, the repertoire was profiled, and TCRdb retains in-frame clones only, with some absent. The sample includes roughly 610,000 clones, around 15% of them seen just once. The source material was naive CD4+ T cells from blood. These receptor sequences come from a man between 18 and 29 years old in good health.

The chain uses TRBV4-3 and TRBJ2-1, with TRBD2 matching over 14 bases. The CDR3 is 19 amino acids. In germline, CDR1 is LGHNA, CDR2 YSLEER. V was clipped by 0 bases and J by 1 base; unmatched bases: 5. The DNA of the CDR3 is TGCGCCAGCAGCCAAGATTGGGGACTAGCGGGAGTTTCCTACAATGAGCAGTTCTTC. This translates into CASSQDWGLAGVSYNEQFF.

The chain combines TRBV11-2 with TRBJ2-5; 8 positions match TRBD2. Trimming took 5 bases from V and 0 from J; bases not matched to a gene: 2. The CDR3 is 14 residues long. In germline, CDR1 is SGHAT, CDR2 FQNNGV. CDR3: CASSRSGNQETQYF. CDR3 in DNA: TGTGCCAGCAGCCGTAGCGGGAACCAAGAGACCCAGTACTTC.

The sample holds a few counts of this clone. The chain couples TRBV2 to TRBJ1-5; D ambiguous. The V end was cut by 5 bases, the J end by 6 bases, with 14 bases between. The CDR3 extends over 14 amino acids. The V gene's germline CDR1 is SNHLY and CDR2 FYNNEI. In DNA form, the CDR3 reads TGTGCCAGCAGTTCTCAGGCATCCGGTCAGCCCCAGCATTTT. Residues: CASSSQASGQPQHF.

This clone was recorded a few times. The V and J genes are TRBV4-1 and TRBJ2-7; D possibly corresponds to TRBD2 (5 bases). V was cut by 3 bases and J by 2 bases, with 14 bases left in between. Germline V CDR1 and CDR2: MGHRA, YSYEKL. The CDR3 totals 15 residues. CDR3 bases: TGCGCCAGCAGCCAGGTAGTACTAGTCCCCTACGAGCAGTACTTC. Amino acid sequence: CASSQVVLVPYEQYF.

This clone was seen just once. The gene calls are TRBV6-5 and TRBJ2-7; 9 bases align to TRBD1. Germline V gives CDR1 MNHEY, CDR2 SVGAGI. CDR3 length: 15 amino acids. With V trimmed by 10 bases and J by 3 bases, 13 bases remained unmatched. DNA for the CDR3: TGTGCCATCAGACCTACAGGGGGCACAAGCTACGAGCAGTACTTC. Translated: CAIRPTGGTSYEQYF.

This clone was detected only a few times. The chain carries TRBV6-5 and TRBJ1-1; D not resolved. This CDR3 spans 13 amino acids. Germline assignment: CDR1 MNHEY and CDR2 SVGAGI. Trimming removed 2 bases at V and 4 bases at J, with 8 bases between. Here the CDR3 DNA reads TGTGCCAGCAGTTACAGGGTGAGCACTGAAGCTTTCTTT. Amino acids: CASSYRVSTEAFF.

This clone was seen a handful of times. The V gene is TRBV7-8, the J gene TRBJ2-1, with D perhaps given as TRBD1 or TRBD2 (5 bases each). Between the trimmed V and J ends, which lost 5 bases and 0 bases, there was a span of 20 bases. CDR1 and CDR2 from the germline V gene are SGHVS and FQNEAQ. This CDR3 comprises 18 residues. CDR3 loop: CASSLRARGTSSYNEQFF. CDR3 nucleotide sequence: TGTGCCAGCAGCCTCCGGGCCCGGGGCACCAGCTCCTACAATGAGCAGTTCTTC.

This clone was seen more than once but under ten times. This chain uses TRBV7-2 with TRBJ2-7; possibly TRBD2 for D (5 bases). CDR1 and CDR2 (germline): SGHTA, FQGNSA. The V end was cut by 6 bases, the J end by 7 bases, with 25 bases between. CDR3 length: 16 residues. CDR3 nucleotide sequence: TGTGCCAGCAGGCTCCCCGGGCCGGGTAGCCCGGGGGAGCAGTACTTC. It encodes CASRLPGPGSPGEQYF.

This clone was counted between two and nine times. CDR3 amino acids: CASSPGTSGKETQYF. The CDR3 nucleotides are TGTGCCAGCAGTCCTGGGACTAGCGGGAAAGAGACCCAGTACTTC. This rearrangement joins TRBV28 to TRBJ2-5; TRBD2 matches at 13 bases. Germline CDR1 and CDR2: MDHEN and SYDVKM. This CDR3 has 15 residues. Unmatched junction bases numbered 3, after V lost 5 bases and J lost 3 bases.

This clone was counted only a few times. A junction end diverges from the germline sequence, so it may reflect a read error. V gene TRBV7-7 combines with J gene TRBJ2-2; D remains ambiguous. From germline, CDR1 is SSHAT and CDR2 FNYEAQ (reference sequence). CDR3 size: 16 residues. The CDR3 loop is CASSFNPPPSTGELFF. The CDR3, as DNA: TGTGCTAGCAGCTTTAACCCGCCCCCGAGCACCGGGGAGCTGTTTTTT.

The rearrangement links TRBV4-2 to TRBJ2-1; 7 positions match TRBD2. The J segment lost 8 bases and the V segment lost 3 bases, leaving 16 bases of the junction unmatched. The CDR3 runs 17 residues. The germline gives CDR1 LGHNA, CDR2 YNFKEQ. The CDR3 coding sequence is TGTGCCAGCAGCCATATAAAAGCGGGACTAAAGGGCGATGAGCAGTTCTTC. Protein product: CASSHIKAGLKGDEQFF.

This chain uses TRBV18 with TRBJ2-7; 9 bases align to TRBD1. This CDR3 contains 14 residues. The germline CDR1 and CDR2 sequences are KGHSH and LQKENI. J gave up 4 bases and V 5 bases, and 6 bases lay outside the gene matches. The CDR3: CASSWDRASYEQYF. CDR3 DNA sequence: TGTGCCAGCTCATGGGACAGGGCGAGTTACGAGCAGTACTTC.

The sample holds a few counts of this clone. The chain uses TRBV5-1 and TRBJ2-2; maybe TRBD1 (6 bases). Trimming stripped 0 bases from V and 4 bases from J, with 16 bases between. Germline V CDR1 and CDR2: SGHRS, YFSETQ. CDR3 length: 17 residues. In DNA, the CDR3 is TGCGCCAGCAGCTTGGTATCCGGGACACAAATCACCGGGGAGCTGTTTTTT. Amino acid sequence: CASSLVSGTQITGELFF.